This entry lists 28 T cell receptor beta chains sequenced from one sample in a study of T cells in Graves' hyperthyroidism and ophthalmopathy. The CDR3 regions of TCR beta were amplified from RNA transcripts. HTBI primers were the set used in a first-round RT-PCR of the TCR CDR3. TCRdb called the multiplex PCR reads again in MiXCR, with one record for every CDR3 protein. In the table there are fewer than 550,000 distinct CDR3 sequences, 15% to 18% of which are singletons. Sequenced sample: blood. These receptors were taken from a woman between 18 and 29 years old with Graves' hyperthyroidism.

This clonotype came up many times. V usage is TRBV11-2 and J usage is TRBJ2-5; D might be TRBD1 (5 bases). The CDR3 is made up of 14 amino acids. Trimming stripped 5 bases from V and 3 bases from J, with 13 bases between. The germline CDR1 and CDR2 sequences are SGHAT and FQNNGV. DNA for the CDR3: TGTGCCAGCAGCACCCCGGACACTAAAGAGACCCAGTACTTC. Residues: CASSTPDTKETQYF.

This clonotype was observed many times. This chain joins TRBV12-3 or TRBV12-4 and TRBJ2-7, with unresolved D. With 6 bases removed from V and 2 bases from J, the gap between germline ends came to 8 bases. The CDR3 covers 12 residues. DNA of the CDR3: TGTGCCAGCAGGTCAACAGCCTACGAGCAGTACTTC. Translating it yields CASRSTAYEQYF.

J is TRBJ2-1 and V is TRBV11-3, with D tentatively TRBD2 (5 bases). The CDR3 has 16 amino acids. V shed 5 bases and J shed 3 bases, with 17 bases lying between them. Germline CDR1 and CDR2: SGHNT and YENEEA. CDR3 residues: CASSLFAAVNYNEQFF. As DNA, the CDR3 is TGTGCCAGCAGCCTTTTTGCAGCGGTCAACTACAATGAGCAGTTCTTC.

The rearrangement joins TRBV24-1 to TRBJ2-7; 7 positions agree with TRBD1. The V gene end was trimmed by 1 base and the J gene end by 0 bases; junction bases not matched to a gene: 11. The CDR3 covers 18 residues. From germline, CDR1 is KGHDR and CDR2 SFDVKD. CDR3: CATSDLRPGQMSSYEQYF. DNA of the CDR3: TGTGCCACCAGTGATTTAAGACCGGGACAGATGAGCTCCTACGAGCAGTACTTC.

This clonotype was counted at least ten times. The chain links TRBV27 to TRBJ2-1; 9 bases are a match to TRBD2. Trimming took 6 bases from V and 4 from J; bases not matched to a gene: 4. Germline V gene data show CDR1 as MNHEY and CDR2 as SMNVEV (reference sequence). This CDR3 has 14 residues. CDR3 in DNA: TGTGCCAGCAGGCTAGCGGGACCATACAATGAGCAGTTCTTC. This gives the protein CASRLAGPYNEQFF.

At least ten counts were recorded for this clonotype. The genes are TRBV9 and TRBJ1-1; unclear D gene. The V gene's germline CDR1 is SGDLS and CDR2 YYNGEE. Trimming cost V 3 bases and J 1 base, with 10 bases left between them. The CDR3 totals 14 residues. CDR3 nucleotide sequence: TGTGCCAGCAGCGGCGGAAGAGGGAACACTGAAGCTTTCTTT. It encodes CASSGGRGNTEAFF.

This chain connects TRBV6-1 to TRBJ2-1; 13 nucleotides align to TRBD2. Germline V CDR1 and CDR2: MNHNS, SASEGT. There are 15 residues in the CDR3. The V segment lost 4 bases and the J segment 5 bases; nucleotides outside the gene matches: 2. The DNA for the CDR3 is TGTGCCAGCAGTGGAGGGACTAGCGGGGACAATGAGCAGTTCTTC. As protein: CASSGGTSGDNEQFF.

This clonotype has more than one count but fewer than ten. CDR3 in amino acids: CASSPRGGRPDNEQFF. The CDR3 DNA follows: TGTGCCAGCTCACCGCGGGGCGGGAGGCCCGACAATGAGCAGTTCTTC. The chain links TRBV18 to TRBJ2-1, with TRBD2 identical over 8 bases. The CDR3 is 16 residues long. Per germline, CDR1 KGHSH and CDR2 LQKENI. V was clipped by 3 bases and J by 5 bases; unmatched bases: 9.

In its sample, this clonotype was seen many times. V and J are TRBV6-1 and TRBJ2-7, with D perhaps being TRBD1 or TRBD2 (5 bases each). The CDR3 sequence is 11 residues long. Germline V lookup: CDR1 MNHNS, CDR2 SASEGT. V was clipped by 7 bases and J by 5 bases, with 9 bases between them. The CDR3 DNA follows: TGTGCCAGCAAGGGGACCCACGAGCAGTACTTC. Protein: CASKGTHEQYF.

This clonotype was seen many times. This chain links TRBV13 with TRBJ2-3; 8 bases are shared with TRBD1. CDR1 and CDR2 from the germline V gene are PRHDT and FYEKMQ (reference sequence). CDR3 length: 14 amino acids. The V gene end was trimmed by 3 bases and the J gene end by 8 bases; junction bases not matched to a gene: 7. CDR3 nucleotide sequence: TGTGCCAGCAGCTTGAGGCAGGGGGCGGTTACGCAGTATTTT. Translating gives CASSLRQGAVTQYF.

The rearrangement links TRBV7-9 to TRBJ2-7, with 11 bases fitting TRBD1. After removal of 4 bases from V and 1 base from J, the junction contained 21 bases not matched to a gene. Germline CDR1 SEHNR, CDR2 FQNEAQ (reference sequence). CDR3 size: 21 residues. CDR3 sequence: CASSSADRGHFWLAGSYEQYF. CDR3 bases: TGTGCCAGCAGCTCCGCGGACAGGGGGCACTTTTGGCTAGCGGGTTCCTACGAGCAGTACTTC.

The chain's CDR3 is CASSNRGLTDTQYF. The CDR3 region has the DNA TGTGCCAGCAGTAACAGGGGCCTCACAGATACGCAGTATTTT. The V and J genes are TRBV9 and TRBJ2-3; 7 nucleotides agree with TRBD1. The CDR3 is 14 residues long. Germline V gene data show CDR1 as SGDLS and CDR2 as YYNGEE. With 5 bases clipped from V and 2 bases from J, the junction kept 5 bases outside the gene matches. The full variable domain, with the rest looked up from reference TRBV9 and TRBJ2-3, is DSGVTQTPKHLITATGQRVTLRCSPRSGDLSVYWYQQSLDQGLQFLIQYYNGEERAKGNILERFSAQQFPDLHSELNLSSLELGDSALYFCASSNRGLTDTQYFGPGTRLTVL.

This sequence joins TRBV6-1 and TRBJ2-5; D gene unclear. The CDR3 consists of 14 residues. V was pared by 6 bases and J by 2 bases, with 13 bases between. Germline V gene sequence: CDR1 MNHNS, CDR2 SASEGT. Here the CDR3 DNA reads TGTGCCAGCAGACCCTCAGCGCTTCAAGAGACCCAGTACTTC. Translated, it gives CASRPSALQETQYF.

The chain joins TRBV7-9 to TRBJ1-3; 7 bases fit TRBD1. V dropped 0 bases and J dropped 0; count of bases not matched to a gene: 11. In germline, CDR1 is SEHNR, CDR2 FQNEAQ (reference sequence). The CDR3 has 19 amino acids. The CDR3 DNA sequence: TGTGCCAGCAGCTTAGCTACCTTTAGGGGGACAGCCTCTGGAAACACCATATATTTT. Translating it yields CASSLATFRGTASGNTIYF.

This clonotype was observed many times. This chain connects TRBV12-3 or TRBV12-4 to TRBJ1-5; perhaps TRBD1 as D (5 bases). This CDR3 has 14 amino acids. Trimming cost V 7 bases and J 4 bases, with 14 bases left between them. The CDR3 protein is CASKHRDPNQPQHF. The CDR3 DNA sequence: TGTGCCAGCAAACACCGGGACCCAAATCAGCCCCAGCATTTT.

In its sample, this clonotype was seen many times. The genes are TRBV28 and TRBJ2-7; D is unresolved. V was pared by 7 bases and J by 0 bases, with 16 bases between. Germline V lookup: CDR1 MDHEN, CDR2 SYDVKM. The CDR3 consists of 15 residues. The DNA of the CDR3 is TGTGCCAGCACCATCGGGCGGAGAAGCTCCTACGAGCAGTACTTC. Amino acids: CASTIGRRSSYEQYF.

This clonotype was recorded many times. The rearrangement links TRBV11-2 to TRBJ2-3; a possible D gene is TRBD2 (6 bases). Per germline, CDR1 SGHAT and CDR2 FQNNGV. There are 17 residues in the CDR3. With 5 bases removed from V and 5 bases from J, the gap between germline ends came to 23 bases. In DNA form, the CDR3 reads TGTGCCAGCAGCATAATAGGTGGAGGACCCGGGGGAGATACGCAGTATTTT. Translated, it gives CASSIIGGGPGGDTQYF.

The chain carries TRBV5-5 and TRBJ1-3; D remains unclear. The CDR3 contains 16 residues. The V end was cut by 2 bases, the J end by 0 bases, with 12 bases between. The V gene's germline CDR1 is SGHKS and CDR2 YYEKEE (reference sequence). The CDR3 loop reads CASSLLDRTSGNTIYF. CDR3 DNA: TGTGCCAGCAGCTTACTGGACCGGACCTCTGGAAACACCATATATTTT.

This clonotype was found many times. The chain joins TRBV6-5 to TRBJ2-7; 8 bases match TRBD2. V shed 5 bases and J 6 bases; nucleotides not matched to a gene: 9. CDR3 length: 14 amino acids. Germline V gene lookup returns CDR1 MNHEY and CDR2 SVGAGI. The CDR3 loop is CASSTPGGPGEQYF. The CDR3 DNA reads TGTGCCAGCAGTACGCCGGGGGGGCCGGGCGAGCAGTACTTC.

This clonotype was observed a handful of times. This sequence joins TRBV14 and TRBJ1-1; 7 bases agree with TRBD1. Trimming removed 2 bases from V and 11 bases from J; junction bases left unmatched: 11. CDR1 is SGHDN and CDR2 is FVKESK in the germline V gene. The CDR3 totals 14 residues. CDR3 protein: CASSQRGLTGMAFF. The CDR3 region has the DNA TGTGCCAGCAGCCAACGGGGGTTGACAGGGATGGCTTTCTTT.

The CDR3 sequence: CASSLGDRLSNQPQHF. The CDR3 DNA follows: TGCGCCAGCAGCTTGGGCGACAGGCTGAGCAATCAGCCCCAGCATTTT. J is TRBJ1-5 and V is TRBV5-1; D is possibly TRBD1 (6 bases). The CDR3 has 16 residues. CDR1 and CDR2 (germline): SGHRS, YFSETQ. The V end lost 0 bases, the J end lost 1 base, and 11 bases lay between the germline ends.

This clonotype was observed many times. The rearrangement joins TRBV11-2 to TRBJ2-2; D is unclear. The CDR3 runs 14 residues. Germline values: CDR1 SGHAT, CDR2 FQNNGV. The V gene lost 1 base and the J gene lost 5 bases, with 8 bases spanning the gap. CDR3 sequence reads: CASSLGIVTGELFF. In DNA form, the CDR3 reads TGTGCCAGCAGCTTAGGGATAGTAACCGGGGAGCTGTTTTTT.

This clonotype was recorded at least ten times. The chain employs TRBV29-1 and TRBJ2-7; 12 bases are shared with TRBD1. V trimming: 1 base; J trimming: 5 bases; junction bases outside the gene matches: 3. This CDR3 has 14 amino acids. Germline CDR1 reads SQVTM; CDR2 reads ANQGSEA. The CDR3 is CSVEVGTGGDEQYF. Here the CDR3 DNA reads TGCAGCGTTGAAGTAGGGACAGGGGGCGACGAGCAGTACTTC.

In this sample, this clonotype turned up many times. This chain connects TRBV20-1 to TRBJ2-7; 7 bases map to TRBD1. V lost 0 bases to trimming and J lost 0 bases; unmatched junction nucleotides: 8. CDR1 and CDR2 (germline): DFQATT, SNEGSKA (reference sequence). This CDR3 contains 16 residues. CDR3 residues: CSARDDGTAASYEQYF. CDR3 DNA: TGCAGTGCTAGAGACGATGGGACAGCCGCCTCCTACGAGCAGTACTTC.

At least ten counts were recorded for this clonotype. The genes are TRBV6-1 and TRBJ2-7; TRBD2 matches at 12 bases. The ends lost 3 bases at V and 5 bases at J; junction bases unmatched: 5. The CDR3 contains 15 residues. CDR1 is MNHNS and CDR2 is SASEGT in the germline V gene. The CDR3 protein is CASSEETSGSHEQYF. The CDR3 nucleotides are TGTGCCAGCAGTGAGGAGACTAGCGGGAGCCACGAGCAGTACTTC.

This clonotype was counted ten times or more. The chain joins TRBV27 to TRBJ1-2; D not certain. The CDR3 sequence is 13 residues long. V lost 0 bases to trimming and J lost 6 bases, with 8 bases between them. Germline CDR1 and CDR2: MNHEY and SMNVEV (reference sequence). The DNA of the CDR3 is TGTGCCAGCAGTTTATCGAGCGGAAATGGCTACACCTTC. Translating gives CASSLSSGNGYTF.

Ten or more counts support this clonotype. J is TRBJ2-3 and V is TRBV7-3; TRBD2 is a possible D gene (6 bases). CDR1 and CDR2 (germline): SGHTA, FQGTGA. The CDR3 length is 15 residues. The V end lost 1 base, the J end lost 2 bases, and 10 bases lay between the germline ends. The CDR3 reads CASSLNRDSTDTQYF. Here the CDR3 DNA reads TGTGCCAGCAGCTTAAATCGGGACTCCACAGATACGCAGTATTTT.

V gene TRBV10-3 combines with J gene TRBJ2-3, with D unclear. This CDR3 is built from 15 residues. CDR1 ENHRY and CDR2 SYGVKD come from the germline V gene. V lost 8 bases and J 2 bases, leaving 17 bases between the germline ends. The CDR3 loop is CAIGWKTKHTDTQYF. In DNA, the CDR3 is TGTGCCATCGGGTGGAAAACGAAACACACAGATACGCAGTATTTT.